Following are 24 T cell receptor beta chains from one sample sequenced in a study of blood T cell repertoires in COVID-19. Sequenced by immunoSEQ multiplex PCR; TCRdb stores in-frame clones only, minus some. Among approximately 300,000 clones, around 87% were seen once, and the ten largest hold roughly 5.2%. Material for sequencing was PBMCs or T cells enriched from blood (not recorded which). The receptors come from a woman aged 30 to 39 who had recovered from COVID-19.

The chain links TRBV18 to TRBJ1-2; 10 positions agree with TRBD1. The CDR3 totals 15 residues. V lost 2 bases to trimming and J lost 3 bases; unmatched junction nucleotides: 3. Germline V lookup: CDR1 KGHSH, CDR2 LQKENI. The CDR3 loop reads CASSPATGGDYGYTF. CDR3 DNA sequence: TGTGCCAGCTCACCAGCGACAGGGGGCGACTATGGCTACACCTTC.

The V call is TRBV28, the J call TRBJ1-4; perhaps TRBD1 as D (6 bases). The germline gives CDR1 MDHEN, CDR2 SYDVKM. CDR3 length equals 19 residues. The V end lost 1 base, the J end lost 2 bases, and 20 bases lay between the germline ends. CDR3 bases: TGTGCCAGCAGTTTATCGGGCTGGGGGCGATCCTCTACTAATGAAAAACTGTTTTTT. As protein: CASSLSGWGRSSTNEKLFF.

The chain combines TRBV18 with TRBJ1-2; tentatively, D is TRBD1 (5 bases). Trimming shortened V by 2 bases and J by 2 bases, and 18 bases separated the two germline ends. The CDR3 contains 17 residues. Germline loops: CDR1 KGHSH, CDR2 LQKENI. The CDR3 bases are TGTGCCAGCTCACCATCAGTTCCGTTCGGGGGGAACTATGGCTACACCTTC. This encodes CASSPSVPFGGNYGYTF.

The rearrangement joins TRBV9 to TRBJ1-5; tentative D call: TRBD1 (6 bases). Trimming removed 4 bases from V and 2 bases from J, with 10 bases in between. The CDR3 spans 14 residues. Germline values: CDR1 SGDLS, CDR2 YYNGEE. The DNA of the CDR3 is TGTGCCAGCAGCTCAGGGGCGGGCAATCAGCCCCAGCATTTT. Amino acid sequence: CASSSGAGNQPQHF.

The gene calls are TRBV19 and TRBJ1-6; TRBD1 agrees at 7 bases. This CDR3 is built from 16 residues. V lost 6 bases and J lost 8; bases outside the gene matches: 13. The germline gives CDR1 LNHDA, CDR2 SQIVND (reference sequence). CDR3 loop: CASSPTQGLKDSPLHF. CDR3 DNA: TGTGCCAGTAGCCCGACACAGGGGTTGAAGGATTCACCCCTCCACTTT. Full variable domain (rest looked up from reference TRBV19 and TRBJ1-6): DGGITQSPKYLFRKEGQNVTLSCEQNLNHDAMYWYRQDPGQGLRLIYYSQIVNDFQKGDIAEGYSVSREKKESFPLTVTSAQKNPTAFYLCASSPTQGLKDSPLHFGNGTRLTVT.

The chain combines TRBV3-1 (or the pseudogene TRBV3-2) with TRBJ1-4; no reliable D call. V gave up 0 bases and J gave up 13 bases, with 18 bases separating them. CDR3 size: 15 residues. CDR1 LGHDT and CDR2 YNNKEL come from the germline V gene (reference sequence). The CDR3 region has the DNA TGTGCCAGCAGCCAAGATCGAGGGTACGGAGGTGGACTGTTTTTT. This translates into CASSQDRGYGGGLFF.

This chain uses TRBV14 with TRBJ1-1; D is uncertain. Trimming left V 3 bases short and J 0 bases short, with 8 bases between. The CDR3 spans 14 residues. Germline CDR1 SGHDN, CDR2 FVKESK. CDR3 residues: CASSHRRMNTEAFF. The CDR3 DNA follows: TGTGCCAGCAGCCATAGGCGGATGAACACTGAAGCTTTCTTT.

The CDR3 bases are TGTGCCAGCACTCCCCAGGGGGGTGAGCAGTTCTTC. Translated: CASTPQGGEQFF. The chain combines TRBV12-3 or TRBV12-4 with TRBJ2-1; D possibly corresponds to TRBD1 (7 bases). V dropped 7 bases and J dropped 9 bases, with 13 bases sitting between them. The CDR3 contains 12 residues.

The V gene is TRBV7-9, the J gene TRBJ1-1; D unresolved. The CDR3 totals 13 residues. The germline CDR1 and CDR2 sequences are SEHNR and FQNEAQ (reference sequence). The V end was cut by 5 bases, the J end by 0 bases, with 7 bases between. CDR3 nucleotide sequence: TGTGCCAGCAGCCTACTAGTGAACACTGAAGCTTTCTTT. This sequence encodes CASSLLVNTEAFF.

The chain recombines TRBV6-5 with TRBJ1-2, with D maybe TRBD1 (6 bases). CDR3 length equals 12 residues. The V end was cut by 6 bases, the J end by 7 bases, with 12 bases between. Germline CDR1 and CDR2: MNHEY and SVGAGI. CDR3 sequence reads: CASRSTGSGYTF. The CDR3 coding sequence is TGTGCCAGCAGAAGTACAGGGAGTGGCTACACCTTC.

The chain recombines TRBV6-5 with TRBJ2-1; 8 positions agree with TRBD2. V lost 6 bases and J lost 1; bases outside the gene matches: 5. Per the germline V gene, CDR1 is MNHEY and CDR2 is SVGAGI. This CDR3 comprises 15 residues. The CDR3 region has the DNA TGTGCCAGCAGGACAACTAGCGGATCCTACAATGAGCAGTTCTTC. Residues: CASRTTSGSYNEQFF.

The chain joins TRBV11-2 to TRBJ2-6; D remains unclear. V gave up 4 bases and J gave up 0 bases, with 4 bases separating them. CDR3 length: 14 residues. CDR1 and CDR2 (germline): SGHAT, FQNNGV. The CDR3 DNA follows: TGTGCCAGCAGCTCCCTCTCTGGGGCCAACGTCCTGACTTTC. Translated: CASSSLSGANVLTF.

The count of this clone is one. The CDR3 spells CASSYSKGASEKLFF. In DNA, the CDR3 is TGTGCCAGCAGTTACTCAAAGGGGGCGTCTGAAAAACTGTTTTTT. The J gene is TRBJ1-4, the V gene TRBV6-5; TRBD1 matches at 7 bases. This CDR3 region has 15 residues. V shed 0 bases, J shed 7 bases, and the junction held 5 bases outside the gene matches. Germline V lookup: CDR1 MNHEY, CDR2 SVGAGI.

The J gene is TRBJ1-2, the V gene TRBV6-5; D may be TRBD1 (5 bases). From germline, CDR1 is MNHEY and CDR2 SVGAGI. The CDR3 has 15 residues. The ends were cut back, 4 bases at V and 5 bases at J, with 17 bases in the middle. CDR3 nucleotides: TGTGCCAGCAGTTCAAACCGGGACTACCTATATGGCTACACCTTC. Its protein product is CASSSNRDYLYGYTF.

This rearrangement joins TRBV15 to TRBJ2-3, with a tentative D call TRBD2 (5 bases). The CDR3 extends over 14 amino acids. Trimming took off 0 bases at V and 14 bases at J, with 18 bases between the two ends. CDR1 is LNHNV and CDR2 is YYDKDF in the germline V gene (reference sequence). CDR3 protein: CATSRDKSDFIGYF. In DNA form, the CDR3 reads TGTGCCACCAGCAGAGATAAGTCGGACTTCATAGGGTATTTT.

The table lists this clone with a count of one. Here the CDR3 reads CASSLSAGAGELFF. Here the CDR3 DNA reads TGTGCCAGCAGTTTATCAGCCGGGGCCGGGGAGCTGTTTTTT. The chain recombines TRBV27 with TRBJ2-2; possible D gene TRBD2, 5 bases. From germline, CDR1 is MNHEY and CDR2 SMNVEV (reference sequence). Trimming cost V 0 bases and J 6 bases, with 8 bases left between them. The CDR3 is 14 amino acids.

V is TRBV18 and J is TRBJ2-1, with D possibly being TRBD2 (5 bases). CDR1 and CDR2 (germline): KGHSH, LQKENI. This CDR3 is built from 14 residues. V lost 3 bases and J 15 bases, leaving 21 bases between the germline ends. The CDR3 region has the DNA TGTGCCAGCTCACCGTCGACGGCGACCGAGGACTTGTTCTTC. Its translation is CASSPSTATEDLFF.

The chain joins TRBV10-3 to TRBJ2-2; 8 nucleotides line up with TRBD2. The CDR3 has 19 residues. J was trimmed by 3 bases and V by 0 bases; bases with no gene match: 12. Germline V CDR1 and CDR2: ENHRY, SYGVKD. The CDR3 bases are TGTGCCATCAGTGAGTCGAAGACGGGGGGGCGGTCGGACACCGGGGAGCTGTTTTTT. Amino acid sequence: CAISESKTGGRSDTGELFF.

The chain links TRBV9 to TRBJ1-5, with TRBD1 identical over 9 bases. Germline V gene data show CDR1 as SGDLS and CDR2 as YYNGEE. The trim removed 2 bases at V and 7 bases at J, leaving 7 bases unmatched. CDR3 size: 15 residues. CDR3 in amino acids: CASSVGQGFNQPQHF. The DNA for the CDR3 is TGTGCCAGCAGCGTCGGACAGGGGTTCAACCAGCCCCAGCATTTT. The variable domain in full, with the rest retrieved from reference TRBV9 and TRBJ1-5, is DSGVTQTPKHLITATGQRVTLRCSPRSGDLSVYWYQQSLDQGLQFLIQYYNGEERAKGNILERFSAQQFPDLHSELNLSSLELGDSALYFCASSVGQGFNQPQHFGDGTRLSIL.

The J gene is TRBJ1-1, the V gene TRBV7-2, with 7 bases that match TRBD1. Per germline, CDR1 SGHTA and CDR2 FQGNSA. This CDR3 has 15 amino acids. After removal of 5 bases from V and 5 bases from J, the junction contained 11 bases not matched to a gene. CDR3 residues: CASSTRQGSPTEAFF. CDR3 DNA sequence: TGTGCCAGCAGCACCCGACAGGGATCTCCAACTGAAGCTTTCTTT.

The chain employs TRBV24-1 and TRBJ1-2; D possibly corresponds to TRBD1 (6 bases). The CDR3 contains 12 residues. Germline V gene lookup returns CDR1 KGHDR and CDR2 SFDVKD. V gave up 3 bases and J gave up 5 bases, with 6 bases separating them. This CDR3 is CATSDTGYGYTF. The CDR3 region has the DNA TGTGCCACCAGTGATACAGGGTATGGCTACACCTTC.

The gene calls are TRBV11-2 and TRBJ1-3, with D possibly being TRBD1 (5 bases). CDR3 length: 16 residues. V gave up 4 bases and J gave up 2 bases, with 15 bases separating them. Germline V lookup: CDR1 SGHAT, CDR2 FQNNGV. The CDR3: CASSSGRLPAGNTIYF. The DNA for the CDR3 is TGTGCCAGCAGCTCAGGGCGTCTACCCGCTGGAAACACCATATATTTT.

The chain links TRBV6-2 or TRBV6-3 to TRBJ2-7; the D is unclear. The CDR3 length is 14 residues. V was pared by 0 bases and J by 1 base, with 7 bases between. Germline CDR1 MNHEY, CDR2 SVGEGT. The CDR3 coding sequence is TGTGCCAGCAGTTACTCGGCCAGTTCCTACGAGCAGTACTTC. Its protein product is CASSYSASSYEQYF.

Here the CDR3 reads CASSEAGMDQPQHF. As DNA, the CDR3 is TGTGCCAGCAGTGAAGCCGGGATGGATCAGCCCCAGCATTTT. The chain links TRBV6-1 to TRBJ1-5; D is unresolved. The CDR3 totals 14 residues. The germline gives CDR1 MNHNS, CDR2 SASEGT. V was clipped by 0 bases and J by 5 bases, with 8 bases between them.